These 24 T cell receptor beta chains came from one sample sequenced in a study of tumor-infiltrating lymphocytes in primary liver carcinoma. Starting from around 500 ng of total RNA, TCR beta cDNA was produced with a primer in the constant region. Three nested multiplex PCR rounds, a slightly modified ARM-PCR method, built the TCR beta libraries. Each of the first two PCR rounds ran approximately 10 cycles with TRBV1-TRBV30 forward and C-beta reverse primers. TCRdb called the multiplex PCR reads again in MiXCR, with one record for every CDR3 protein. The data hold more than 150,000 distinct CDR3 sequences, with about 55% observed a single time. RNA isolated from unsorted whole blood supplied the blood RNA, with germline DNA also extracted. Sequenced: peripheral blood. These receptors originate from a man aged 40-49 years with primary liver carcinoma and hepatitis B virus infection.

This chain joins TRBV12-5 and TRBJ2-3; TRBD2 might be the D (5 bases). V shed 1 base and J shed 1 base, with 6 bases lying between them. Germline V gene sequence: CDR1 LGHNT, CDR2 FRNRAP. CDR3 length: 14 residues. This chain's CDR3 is CASGLGSGTDTQYF. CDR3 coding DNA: TGTGCTAGTGGTTTGGGTAGCGGCACAGATACGCAGTATTTT.

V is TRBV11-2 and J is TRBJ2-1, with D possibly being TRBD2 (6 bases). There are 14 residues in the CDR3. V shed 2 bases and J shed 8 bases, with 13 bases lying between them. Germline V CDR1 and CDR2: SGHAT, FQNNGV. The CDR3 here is CASSLTGGAYEQFF. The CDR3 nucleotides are TGTGCCAGCAGCTTAACCGGCGGGGCCTATGAGCAGTTCTTC.

The CDR3 reads CASSSNRLPEKLFF. The CDR3 coding sequence is TGTGCCAGCAGTAGTAACAGGCTCCCCGAAAAACTGTTTTTT. The rearrangement joins TRBV12-3 or TRBV12-4 to TRBJ1-4; TRBD1 is a possible D gene (5 bases). V was shortened by 5 bases and J by 8 bases, with 15 bases between the two germline ends. The CDR3 is made up of 14 amino acids.

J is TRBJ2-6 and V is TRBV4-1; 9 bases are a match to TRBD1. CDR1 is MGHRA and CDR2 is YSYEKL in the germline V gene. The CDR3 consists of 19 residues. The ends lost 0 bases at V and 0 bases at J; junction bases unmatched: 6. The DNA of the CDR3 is TGCGCCAGCAGCCAAGATCCGGGACAGGGTAACTCTGGGGCCAACGTCCTGACTTTC. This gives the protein CASSQDPGQGNSGANVLTF.

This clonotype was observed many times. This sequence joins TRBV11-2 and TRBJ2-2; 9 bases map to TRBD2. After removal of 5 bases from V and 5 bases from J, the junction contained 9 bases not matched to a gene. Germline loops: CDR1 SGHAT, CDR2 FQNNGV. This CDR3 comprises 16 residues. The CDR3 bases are TGTGCCAGCAGCCCATTGAGCGGGAGGTCGACCGGGGAGCTGTTTTTT. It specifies CASSPLSGRSTGELFF.

The DNA of the CDR3 is TGTGCCAGCAGTGACCCCGGGACTAGCGGTCCCAATTGCTCCTACGAGCAGTACTTC. Translation: CASSDPGTSGPNCSYEQYF. The chain couples TRBV6-9 to TRBJ2-7, with 11 nucleotides matching TRBD2. The germline CDR1 and CDR2 sequences are MNHGY and SVAAGI. With V trimmed by 5 bases and J by 0 bases, 15 bases remained unmatched. The CDR3 is 19 amino acids.

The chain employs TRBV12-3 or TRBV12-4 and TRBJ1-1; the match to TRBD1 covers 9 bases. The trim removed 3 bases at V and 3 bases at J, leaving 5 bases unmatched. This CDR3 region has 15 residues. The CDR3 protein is CASSFSGQGDTEAFF. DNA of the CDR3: TGTGCCAGCAGTTTTTCGGGACAGGGAGACACTGAAGCTTTCTTT.

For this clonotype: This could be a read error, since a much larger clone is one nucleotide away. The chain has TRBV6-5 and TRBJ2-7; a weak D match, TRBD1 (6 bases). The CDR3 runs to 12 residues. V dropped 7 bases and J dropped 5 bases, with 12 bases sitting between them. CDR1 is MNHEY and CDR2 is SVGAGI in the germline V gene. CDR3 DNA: TGTGCCAGCAATCAGGGGCCCGACGAGCAGTACTTC. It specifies CASNQGPDEQYF.

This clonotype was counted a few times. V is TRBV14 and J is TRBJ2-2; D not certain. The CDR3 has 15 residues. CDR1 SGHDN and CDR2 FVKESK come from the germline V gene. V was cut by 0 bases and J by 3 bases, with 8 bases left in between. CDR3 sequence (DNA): TGTGCCAGCAGCCAAGAGCGAGGATACACCGGGGAGCTGTTTTTT. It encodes CASSQERGYTGELFF.

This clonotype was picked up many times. CDR3 amino acids: CASSLVGGVSYEQYF. Here the CDR3 DNA reads TGTGCCAGCAGCTTAGTCGGTGGAGTCTCCTACGAGCAGTACTTC. The chain combines TRBV11-2 with TRBJ2-7; D gene uncertain. Between the trimmed V and J ends, which lost 1 base and 0 bases, there was a span of 10 bases. Germline loops: CDR1 SGHAT, CDR2 FQNNGV. The CDR3 length is 15 residues.

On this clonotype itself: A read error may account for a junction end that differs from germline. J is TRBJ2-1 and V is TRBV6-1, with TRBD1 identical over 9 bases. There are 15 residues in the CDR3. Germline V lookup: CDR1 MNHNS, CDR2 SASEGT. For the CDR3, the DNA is TGTGTCAGCAGTGCTCGACAGGGGGGAAACAATGAGCAGTTCTTC. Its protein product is CVSSARQGGNNEQFF.

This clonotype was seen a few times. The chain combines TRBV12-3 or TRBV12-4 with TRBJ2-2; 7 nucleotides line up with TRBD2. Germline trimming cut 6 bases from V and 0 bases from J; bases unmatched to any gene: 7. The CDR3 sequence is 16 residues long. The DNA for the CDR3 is TGTGCCAGCAGGGTTCGCGGGACTACGAACACCGGGGAGCTGTTTTTT. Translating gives CASRVRGTTNTGELFF.

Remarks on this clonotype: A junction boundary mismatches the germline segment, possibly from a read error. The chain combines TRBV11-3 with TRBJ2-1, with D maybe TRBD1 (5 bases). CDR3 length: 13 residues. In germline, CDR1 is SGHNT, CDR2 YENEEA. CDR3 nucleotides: TGTGCCAGCAACTTAAGGGTAGACAGTGAGCAGTTCTTC. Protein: CASNLRVDSEQFF.

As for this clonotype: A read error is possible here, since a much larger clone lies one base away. This CDR3 is CASSFIAGSTGELFF. The CDR3, as DNA: TGTGCCAGCAGCTTCATAGCGGGATCCACCGGGGAGCTGTTTTTT. The rearrangement links TRBV11-3 to TRBJ2-2; 8 nucleotides agree with TRBD2. Germline loops: CDR1 SGHNT, CDR2 YENEEA. The V gene end was trimmed by 3 bases and the J gene end by 4 bases; junction bases not matched to a gene: 4. CDR3 size: 15 residues.

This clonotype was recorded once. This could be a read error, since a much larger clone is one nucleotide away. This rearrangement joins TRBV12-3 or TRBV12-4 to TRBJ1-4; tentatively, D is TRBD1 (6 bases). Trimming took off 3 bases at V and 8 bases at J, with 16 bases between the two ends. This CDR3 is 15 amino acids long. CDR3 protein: CASSLAGVDPEKLFF. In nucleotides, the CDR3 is TGTGCCAGCAGTTTGGCAGGGGTCGACCCCGAAAAACTGTTTTTT.

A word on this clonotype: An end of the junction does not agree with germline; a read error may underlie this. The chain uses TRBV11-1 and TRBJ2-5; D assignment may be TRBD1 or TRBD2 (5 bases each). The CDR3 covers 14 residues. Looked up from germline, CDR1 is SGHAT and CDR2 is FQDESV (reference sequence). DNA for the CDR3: TGTGCCAGCAGCCGGGACCTCATGGAGGAGACCCAATACTTC. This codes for CASSRDLMEETQYF.

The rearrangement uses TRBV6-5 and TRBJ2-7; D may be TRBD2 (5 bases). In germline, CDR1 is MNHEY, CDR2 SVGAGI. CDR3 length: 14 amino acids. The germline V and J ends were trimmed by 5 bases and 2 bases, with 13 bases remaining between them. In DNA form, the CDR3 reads TGTGCCAGCAGTAGCACAAGCGGAGCCTACGAGCAGTACTTC. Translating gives CASSSTSGAYEQYF.

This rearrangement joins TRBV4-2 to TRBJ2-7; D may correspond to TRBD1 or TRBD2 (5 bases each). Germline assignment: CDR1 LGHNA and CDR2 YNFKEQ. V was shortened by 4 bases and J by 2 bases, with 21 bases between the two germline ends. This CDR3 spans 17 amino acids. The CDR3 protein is CASSPSIGERGAYEQYF. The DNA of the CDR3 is TGTGCCAGCAGCCCCTCCATAGGGGAGCGAGGGGCCTACGAGCAGTACTTC.

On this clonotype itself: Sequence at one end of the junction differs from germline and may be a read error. The CDR3: CTSSTIGRNTEAFF. DNA of the CDR3: TGTACCAGCAGTACTATAGGGAGGAACACTGAAGCTTTCTTT. The rearrangement joins TRBV12-3 or TRBV12-4 to TRBJ1-1, with D unresolved. This CDR3 comprises 14 residues.

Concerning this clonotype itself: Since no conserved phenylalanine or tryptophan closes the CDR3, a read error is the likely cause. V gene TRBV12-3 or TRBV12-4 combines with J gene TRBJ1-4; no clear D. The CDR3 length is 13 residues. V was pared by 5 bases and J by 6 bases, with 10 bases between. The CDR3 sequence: CASSPGWDEKLFL. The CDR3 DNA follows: TGTGCCAGCAGTCCGGGGTGGGATGAAAAACTGTTTCTT.

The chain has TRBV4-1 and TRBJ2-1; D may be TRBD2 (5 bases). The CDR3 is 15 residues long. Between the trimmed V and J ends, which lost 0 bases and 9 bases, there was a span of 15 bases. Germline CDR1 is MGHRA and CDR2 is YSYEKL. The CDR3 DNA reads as TGCGCCAGCAGCCAAGAAAGCGGTCTCGTGGCTGAGCAGTTCTTC. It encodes CASSQESGLVAEQFF.

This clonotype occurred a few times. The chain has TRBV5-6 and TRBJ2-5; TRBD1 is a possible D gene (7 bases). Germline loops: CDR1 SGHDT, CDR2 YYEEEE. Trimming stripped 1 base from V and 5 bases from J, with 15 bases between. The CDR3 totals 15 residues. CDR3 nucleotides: TGTGCCAGCAGCTTGCGTGGCAGGGGGAGGGAGACCCAGTACTTC. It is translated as CASSLRGRGRETQYF.

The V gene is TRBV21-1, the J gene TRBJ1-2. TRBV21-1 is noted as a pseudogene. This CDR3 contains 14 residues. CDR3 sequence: CASSNPALLGRPGF. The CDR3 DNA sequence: TGTGCCAGCAGCAATCCCGCTCTCCTTGGACGGCCAGGCTTC.

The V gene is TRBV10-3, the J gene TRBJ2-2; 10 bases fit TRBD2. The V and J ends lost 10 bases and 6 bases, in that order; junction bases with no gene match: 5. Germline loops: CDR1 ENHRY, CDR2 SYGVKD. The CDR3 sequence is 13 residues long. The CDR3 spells CATLLAGSGELFF. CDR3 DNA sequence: TGTGCCACCCTACTAGCGGGATCCGGGGAGCTGTTTTTT.